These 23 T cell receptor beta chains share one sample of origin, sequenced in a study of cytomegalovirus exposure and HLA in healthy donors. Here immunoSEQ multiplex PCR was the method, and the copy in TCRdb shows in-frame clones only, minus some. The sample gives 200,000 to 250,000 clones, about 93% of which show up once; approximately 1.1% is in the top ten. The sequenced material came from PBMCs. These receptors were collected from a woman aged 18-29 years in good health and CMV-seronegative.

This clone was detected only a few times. CDR3 region: CASRDPRRVYF. In DNA form, the CDR3 reads TGTGCCAGCCGCGATCCCCGGAGGGTGTACTTC. The V gene is TRBV27, the J gene TRBJ2-7, with D perhaps TRBD2 (6 bases). CDR1 and CDR2 (germline): MNHEY, SMNVEV (reference sequence). The CDR3 loop spans 11 amino acids. V was pared by 8 bases and J by 12 bases, with 17 bases between.

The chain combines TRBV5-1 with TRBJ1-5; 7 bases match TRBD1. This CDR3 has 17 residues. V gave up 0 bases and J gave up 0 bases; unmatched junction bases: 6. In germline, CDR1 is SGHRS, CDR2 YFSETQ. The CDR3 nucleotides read TGCGCCAGCAGCTTGGGAACAGGGGTTAATAGCAATCAGCCCCAGCATTTT. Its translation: CASSLGTGVNSNQPQHF.

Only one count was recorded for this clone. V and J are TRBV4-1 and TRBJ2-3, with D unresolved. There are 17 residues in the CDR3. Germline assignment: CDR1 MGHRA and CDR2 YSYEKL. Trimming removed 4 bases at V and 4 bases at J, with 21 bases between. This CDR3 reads CASSRPEVGGYSDTQYF. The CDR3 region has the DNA TGCGCCAGCAGCCGACCTGAGGTCGGTGGATATTCAGATACGCAGTATTTT.

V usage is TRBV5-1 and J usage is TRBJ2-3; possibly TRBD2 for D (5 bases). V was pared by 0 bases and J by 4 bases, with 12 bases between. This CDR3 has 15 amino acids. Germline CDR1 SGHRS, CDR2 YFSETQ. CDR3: CASSLVRDGADTQYF. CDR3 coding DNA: TGCGCCAGCAGCTTGGTACGGGATGGGGCAGATACGCAGTATTTT.

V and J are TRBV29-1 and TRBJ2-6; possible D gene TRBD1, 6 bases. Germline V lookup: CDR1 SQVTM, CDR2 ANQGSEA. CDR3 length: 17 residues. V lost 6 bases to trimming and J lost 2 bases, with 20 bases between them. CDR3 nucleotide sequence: TGCAGCGTCGGCACCCAATTTACAGGGACTGGGGCCAACGTCCTGACTTTC. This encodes CSVGTQFTGTGANVLTF.

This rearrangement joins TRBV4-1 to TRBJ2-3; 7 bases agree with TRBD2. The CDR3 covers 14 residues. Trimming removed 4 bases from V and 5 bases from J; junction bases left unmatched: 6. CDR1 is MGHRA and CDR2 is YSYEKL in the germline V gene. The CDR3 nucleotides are TGCGCCAGCAGCCTATTAGCGGGTGAAGATACGCAGTATTTT. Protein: CASSLLAGEDTQYF.

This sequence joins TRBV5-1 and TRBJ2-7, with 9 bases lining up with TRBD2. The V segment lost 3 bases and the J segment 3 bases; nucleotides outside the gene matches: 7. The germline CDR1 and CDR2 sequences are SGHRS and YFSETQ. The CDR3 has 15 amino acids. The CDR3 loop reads CASSYSGLANYEQYF. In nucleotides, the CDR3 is TGCGCCAGCAGCTACTCCGGACTAGCGAACTACGAGCAGTACTTC.

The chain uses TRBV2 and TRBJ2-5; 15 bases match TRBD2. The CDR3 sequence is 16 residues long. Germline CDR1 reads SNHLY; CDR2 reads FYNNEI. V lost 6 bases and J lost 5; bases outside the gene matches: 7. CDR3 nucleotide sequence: TGTGCCAGCAGCTACGGACTAGCGGGAGGGCGGGAGACCCAGTACTTC. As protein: CASSYGLAGGRETQYF.

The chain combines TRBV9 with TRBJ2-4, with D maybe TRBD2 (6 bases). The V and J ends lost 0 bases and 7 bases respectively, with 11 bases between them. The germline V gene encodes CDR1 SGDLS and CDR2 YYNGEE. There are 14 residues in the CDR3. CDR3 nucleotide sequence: TGTGCCAGCAGCGTAGGAACTAGCTGGAACATTCAGTACTTC. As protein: CASSVGTSWNIQYF.

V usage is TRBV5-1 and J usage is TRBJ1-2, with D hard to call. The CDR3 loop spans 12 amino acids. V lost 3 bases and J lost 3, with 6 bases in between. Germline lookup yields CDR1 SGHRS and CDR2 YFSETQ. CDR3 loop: CASSSDYYGYTF. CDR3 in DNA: TGCGCCAGCAGCTCGGACTACTATGGCTACACCTTC.

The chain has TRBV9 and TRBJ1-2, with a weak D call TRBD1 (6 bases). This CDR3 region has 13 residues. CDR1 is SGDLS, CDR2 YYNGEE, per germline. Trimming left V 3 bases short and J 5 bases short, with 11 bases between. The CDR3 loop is CASSDSTGYGYTF. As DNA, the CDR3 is TGTGCCAGCAGCGACTCTACAGGGTATGGCTACACCTTC.

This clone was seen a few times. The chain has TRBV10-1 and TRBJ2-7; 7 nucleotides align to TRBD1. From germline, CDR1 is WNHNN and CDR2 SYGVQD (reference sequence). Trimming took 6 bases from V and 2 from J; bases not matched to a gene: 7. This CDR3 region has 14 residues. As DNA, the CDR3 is TGCGCCAGCAGCCGGGACAGTTCGACCTACGAGCAGTACTTC. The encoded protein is CASSRDSSTYEQYF.

CDR3 nucleotide sequence: TGTGCCAGCAGTCTTTTCAAGGGGCCGGGCTACACCTTC. It is translated as CASSLFKGPGYTF. The chain joins TRBV28 to TRBJ1-2; weak D call: TRBD1 (5 bases). Germline CDR1 and CDR2: MDHEN and SYDVKM. Trimming stripped 5 bases from V and 8 bases from J, with 15 bases between. This CDR3 is 13 amino acids long.

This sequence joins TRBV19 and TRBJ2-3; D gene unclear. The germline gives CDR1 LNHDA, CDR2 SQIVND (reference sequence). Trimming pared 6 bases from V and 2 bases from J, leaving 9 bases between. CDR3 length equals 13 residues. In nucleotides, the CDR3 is TGTGCCAGTAGCCACACATTCACAGATACGCAGTATTTT. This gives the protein CASSHTFTDTQYF.

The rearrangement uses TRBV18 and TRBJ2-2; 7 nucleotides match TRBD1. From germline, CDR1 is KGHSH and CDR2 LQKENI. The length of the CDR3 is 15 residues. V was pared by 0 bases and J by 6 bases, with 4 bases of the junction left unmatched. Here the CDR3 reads CASSPPFRGSGELFF. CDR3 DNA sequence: TGTGCCAGCTCACCACCGTTCAGGGGGTCCGGGGAGCTGTTTTTT.

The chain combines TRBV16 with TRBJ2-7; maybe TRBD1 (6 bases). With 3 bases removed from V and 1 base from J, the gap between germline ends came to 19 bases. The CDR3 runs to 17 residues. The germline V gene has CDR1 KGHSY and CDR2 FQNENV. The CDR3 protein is CASSHGPQDSTSYEQYF. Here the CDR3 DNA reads TGTGCCAGCAGCCACGGTCCCCAGGACAGCACTTCCTACGAGCAGTACTTC. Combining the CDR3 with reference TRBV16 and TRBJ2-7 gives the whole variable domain GEEVAQTPKHLVRGEGQKAKLYCAPIKGHSYVFWYQQVLKNEFKFLISFQNENVFDETGMPKERFSAKCLPNSPCSLEIQATKLEDSAVYFCASSHGPQDSTSYEQYFGPGTRLTVT.

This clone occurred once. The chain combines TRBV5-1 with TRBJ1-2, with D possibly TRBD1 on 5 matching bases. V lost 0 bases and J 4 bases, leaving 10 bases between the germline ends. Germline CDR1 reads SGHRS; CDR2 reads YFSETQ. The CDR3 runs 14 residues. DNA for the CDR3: TGCGCCAGCAGCTTGGAGGGGATCCCCTATGGCTACACCTTC. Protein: CASSLEGIPYGYTF.

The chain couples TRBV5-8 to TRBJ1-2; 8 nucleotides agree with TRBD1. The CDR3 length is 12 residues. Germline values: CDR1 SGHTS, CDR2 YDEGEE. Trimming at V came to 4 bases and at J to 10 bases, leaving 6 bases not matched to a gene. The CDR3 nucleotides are TGTGCCAGCAGCCCCAGGACAGGGTCCTACACCTTC. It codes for CASSPRTGSYTF.

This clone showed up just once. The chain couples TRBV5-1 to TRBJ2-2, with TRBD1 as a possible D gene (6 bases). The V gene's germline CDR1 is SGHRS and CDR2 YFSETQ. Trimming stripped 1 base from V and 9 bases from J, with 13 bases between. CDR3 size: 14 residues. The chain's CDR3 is CASSLKGETRELFF. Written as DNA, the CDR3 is TGCGCCAGCAGCTTGAAGGGGGAGACGAGGGAGCTGTTTTTT.

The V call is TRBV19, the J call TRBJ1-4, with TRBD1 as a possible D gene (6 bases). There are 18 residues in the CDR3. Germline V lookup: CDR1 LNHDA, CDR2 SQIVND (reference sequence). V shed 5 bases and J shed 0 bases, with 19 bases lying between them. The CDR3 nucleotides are TGTGCCAGTAGTCCGGGCGGACAGCCCTTTGCAACTAATGAAAAACTGTTTTTT. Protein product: CASSPGGQPFATNEKLFF. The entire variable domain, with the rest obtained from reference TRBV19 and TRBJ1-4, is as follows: DGGITQSPKYLFRKEGQNVTLSCEQNLNHDAMYWYRQDPGQGLRLIYYSQIVNDFQKGDIAEGYSVSREKKESFPLTVTSAQKNPTAFYLCASSPGGQPFATNEKLFFGSGTQLSVL.

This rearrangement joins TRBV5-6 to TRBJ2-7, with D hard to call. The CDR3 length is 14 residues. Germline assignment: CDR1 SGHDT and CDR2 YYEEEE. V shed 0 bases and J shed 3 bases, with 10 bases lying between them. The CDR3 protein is CASSLALAVYEQYF. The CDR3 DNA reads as TGTGCCAGCAGCTTGGCATTGGCAGTCTACGAGCAGTACTTC.

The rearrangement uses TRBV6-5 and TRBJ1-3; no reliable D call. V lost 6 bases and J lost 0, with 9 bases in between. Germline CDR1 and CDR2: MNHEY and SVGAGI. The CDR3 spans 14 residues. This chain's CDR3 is CASSTVFSGNTIYF. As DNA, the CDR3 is TGTGCCAGCAGCACGGTTTTCTCTGGAAACACCATATATTTT.

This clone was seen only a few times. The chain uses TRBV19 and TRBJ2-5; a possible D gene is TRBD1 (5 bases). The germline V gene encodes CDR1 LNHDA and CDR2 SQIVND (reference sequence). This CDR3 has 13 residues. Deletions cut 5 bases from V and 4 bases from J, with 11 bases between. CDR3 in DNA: TGTGCCAGTAGTGTGAATACAGGAGAGACCCAGTACTTC. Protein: CASSVNTGETQYF.